The sequence of this T cell receptor (beta chain) was determined in a study of blood T cells in healthy people across ages. Findings and caveats of the study: Long-lived donors carried more naive CD4+ cells and greater diversity than aged donors. Researchers deemed the diversity estimates from one million T cells underestimates.

Healthy Caucasians from Russia aged about 6 to 95 served as donors. Donors each provided 8 to 10 milliliters of peripheral blood. With a J-beta primer mix and a sample-barcoded 5' primer, a second PCR ran about 7 to 11 cycles. A single record per CDR3 protein comes from TCRdb applying MiXCR to the 5' RACE reads. The data show about 810,000 distinct CDR3 sequences, 35% to 40% seen once. As to this clonotype: Its antigen is currently unknown.

V was shortened by 4 bases and J by 4 bases, with 8 bases between the two germline ends. Germline CDR1 ENHRY, CDR2 SYGVKD. The CDR3 is made up of 13 amino acids. The J gene is TRBJ1-5, the V gene TRBV10-3; TRBD1 might be the D (5 bases). The sequenced sample consisted of blood. The clonotype originates from a man younger than 30 in good health. CDR3 sequence: CAISAGGNQPQHF. The CDR3 DNA sequence: TGTGCCATCAGTGCGGGGGGAAATCAGCCCCAGCATTTT.